The 24 T cell receptor beta chains presented below share a single source sample, sequenced in a study of T cells in Graves' hyperthyroidism and ophthalmopathy. Using RNA transcripts as the source, TCR beta CDR3 regions were amplified. Initially, a first-round RT-PCR of the TCR CDR3 employed the HTBI primer set. TCRdb re-analysed the multiplex PCR reads in MiXCR, keeping a single row per CDR3 protein. The sample lists roughly 180,000 distinct CDR3 sequences; about a sixth were seen once. The sequencing input was blood. These TCRs come from a woman aged 50 to 60 with Graves' hyperthyroidism.

V gene TRBV4-3 combines with J gene TRBJ1-5; possible D gene TRBD1, 5 bases. Germline values: CDR1 LGHNA, CDR2 YSLEER. This CDR3 comprises 16 residues. The V gene lost 0 bases and the J gene lost 4 bases, with 13 bases spanning the gap. The CDR3 here is CASSQDLAGWNQPQHF. For the CDR3, the DNA is TGCGCCAGCAGCCAAGATCTGGCAGGGTGGAATCAGCCCCAGCATTTT.

This clonotype was observed many times. This chain connects TRBV6-7 to TRBJ1-2, with D hard to call. Being an ORF, TRBV6-7 has a function that is uncertain. There are 13 residues in the CDR3. Between the trimmed V and J ends, which lost 6 bases and 4 bases, there was a span of 12 bases. CDR3 in DNA: TGTGCCAGCAGGCAACAGCTAGTCTATGGCTACACCTTC. Its translation is CASRQQLVYGYTF.

The rearrangement joins TRBV4-1 to TRBJ2-7, with a tentative D call TRBD1 (6 bases). V dropped 0 bases and J dropped 3 bases, with 15 bases sitting between them. The germline CDR1 and CDR2 sequences are MGHRA and YSYEKL. This CDR3 contains 16 residues. The CDR3 region is CASSQDTGTRIYEQYF. The CDR3, as DNA: TGCGCCAGCAGCCAAGATACGGGGACACGGATCTACGAGCAGTACTTC.

There are many counts of this clonotype. The chain has TRBV11-2 and TRBJ2-6, with 8 bases matching TRBD1. The V gene end was trimmed by 5 bases and the J gene end by 2 bases; junction bases not matched to a gene: 5. In germline, CDR1 is SGHAT, CDR2 FQNNGV. This CDR3 comprises 16 residues. The CDR3 DNA reads as TGTGCCAGCAGCCGAACAGGGGGGACTGGGGCCAACGTCCTGACTTTC. This gives the protein CASSRTGGTGANVLTF.

This clonotype was recorded at least ten times. The chain employs TRBV12-5 and TRBJ1-2, with D perhaps matching TRBD1 (5 bases). Trimming removed 4 bases at V and 8 bases at J, with 14 bases between. CDR1 is LGHNT, CDR2 FRNRAP, per germline. This CDR3 region has 13 residues. CDR3 in amino acids: CASGSGEMGGYTF. CDR3 sequence (DNA): TGTGCTAGTGGTTCGGGGGAGATGGGAGGCTACACCTTC.

This clonotype was recorded at least ten times. The chain recombines TRBV6-1 with TRBJ1-1; maybe TRBD1 (6 bases). Germline V gene sequence: CDR1 MNHNS, CDR2 SASEGT. The CDR3 totals 15 residues. V was shortened by 5 bases and J by 2 bases, with 15 bases between the two germline ends. The CDR3 loop reads CASSRSRGPNTEAFF. CDR3 bases: TGTGCCAGCAGTCGATCCAGGGGCCCCAACACTGAAGCTTTCTTT.

This clonotype was seen at least ten times. This sequence joins TRBV20-1 and TRBJ1-5; TRBD1 matches 8 bases. Losses at the gene ends were 7 bases for V and 5 bases for J; bases not matched to a gene: 13. Germline-derived CDR1 and CDR2 are DFQATT and SNEGSKA (reference sequence). The CDR3 runs 15 residues. In nucleotides, the CDR3 is TGCAGTGTTCCCCTCCTGACAGGGGACGATCAGCCCCAGCATTTT. This sequence encodes CSVPLLTGDDQPQHF.

This clonotype was seen at least ten times. The gene calls are TRBV3-1 and TRBJ2-1; 9 bases map to TRBD1. CDR3 length: 21 amino acids. V shed 5 bases and J 3 bases; nucleotides not matched to a gene: 23. CDR1 and CDR2 (germline): LGHDT, YNNKEL (reference sequence). The CDR3 protein is CASSSQDPRTTGGKGYNEQFF. CDR3 in DNA: TGTGCCAGCAGCTCCCAAGATCCAAGAACAACAGGGGGCAAAGGCTACAATGAGCAGTTCTTC.

This clonotype was detected only a few times. The chain is built from TRBV18 and TRBJ1-2; no reliable D call. Germline CDR1 is KGHSH and CDR2 is LQKENI. The CDR3 length is 16 residues. Trimming pared 0 bases from V and 4 bases from J, leaving 15 bases between. The CDR3 DNA is TGTGCCAGCTCACCACCCTCTGTTACATGGGGCTATGGCTACACCTTC. Translating gives CASSPPSVTWGYGYTF.

This clonotype was observed at least ten times. The chain carries TRBV11-3 and TRBJ1-1; D is ambiguous. Germline V CDR1 and CDR2: SGHNT, YENEEA. V lost 5 bases and J 1 base, leaving 8 bases between the germline ends. The CDR3 spans 13 residues. The chain's CDR3 is CASSNEPNTEAFF. CDR3 nucleotides: TGTGCCAGCAGCAACGAGCCGAACACTGAAGCTTTCTTT.

This clonotype came up a few times. The chain carries TRBV10-3 and TRBJ2-7; tentatively, D is TRBD1 (6 bases). The CDR3 is 17 residues long. Trimming took 0 bases from V and 0 from J, leaving 15 bases between them. Germline V gives CDR1 ENHRY, CDR2 SYGVKD. The CDR3 region has the DNA TGTGCCATCAGTGAGTCCCGGCGCAGGGGAATCTCCTACGAGCAGTACTTC. The encoded protein is CAISESRRRGISYEQYF.

The J gene is TRBJ2-2, the V gene TRBV11-2, with 12 bases aligning to TRBD2. Germline values: CDR1 SGHAT, CDR2 FQNNGV. V dropped 4 bases and J dropped 6; count of bases not matched to a gene: 12. There are 18 residues in the CDR3. The CDR3 nucleotides are TGTGCCAGCAGCTGGCCGTCTAGCGGGAGGGCCGGACCCGGGGAGCTGTTTTTT. Translated, it gives CASSWPSSGRAGPGELFF. The complete variable domain, with remaining parts taken from reference TRBV11-2 and TRBJ2-2, reads EAGVAQSPRYKIIEKRQSVAFWCNPISGHATLYWYQQILGQGPKLLIQFQNNGVVDDSQLPKDRFSAERLKGVDSTLKIQPAKLEDSAVYLCASSWPSSGRAGPGELFFGEGSRLTVL.

This clonotype was counted many times. The rearrangement uses TRBV20-1 and TRBJ2-7, with 8 bases identical to TRBD2. The V segment lost 0 bases and the J segment 6 bases; nucleotides outside the gene matches: 10. The CDR3 runs 15 residues. The germline V gene has CDR1 DFQATT and CDR2 SNEGSKA (reference sequence). The CDR3 region has the DNA TGCAGTGCTAGAGATAGGAGCGGGGGTTATAGCGAGCAGTACTTC. Translated, it gives CSARDRSGGYSEQYF.

This clonotype was picked up a small number of times. The chain carries TRBV27 and TRBJ1-2; possibly TRBD1 for D (6 bases). V was clipped by 5 bases and J by 8 bases, with 18 bases between them. The CDR3 is made up of 14 amino acids. CDR1 and CDR2 (germline): MNHEY, SMNVEV (reference sequence). The CDR3 sequence is CASSPDRRGRGYTF. For the CDR3, the DNA is TGTGCCAGCAGTCCCGATCGCAGGGGCCGCGGCTACACCTTC.

This rearrangement joins TRBV5-1 to TRBJ1-2; D is unresolved. From germline, CDR1 is SGHRS and CDR2 YFSETQ. The CDR3 runs to 15 residues. V lost 0 bases and J 4 bases, leaving 13 bases between the germline ends. The CDR3 here is CASSLAKDGSYGYTF. CDR3 in DNA: TGCGCCAGCAGCTTGGCTAAGGACGGTTCCTATGGCTACACCTTC.

There are many counts of this clonotype. The CDR3 bases are TGTGCCAGCAGTTTGGGACTGATCTCCTACAATGAGCAGTTCTTC. Its protein product is CASSLGLISYNEQFF. The rearrangement joins TRBV6-2 or TRBV6-3 to TRBJ2-1; possibly TRBD2 for D (6 bases). This CDR3 comprises 15 residues. V lost 4 bases and J 0 bases, leaving 10 bases between the germline ends. Germline lookup yields CDR1 MNHEY and CDR2 SVGEGT.

This clonotype was seen ten or more times. V gene TRBV11-2 combines with J gene TRBJ2-7, with 12 bases matching TRBD2. J was trimmed by 2 bases and V by 2 bases; bases with no gene match: 10. CDR3 length equals 18 residues. Germline values: CDR1 SGHAT, CDR2 FQNNGV. The chain's CDR3 is CASSLYPPPSGGAYEQYF. The DNA of the CDR3 is TGTGCCAGCAGCTTATATCCCCCCCCTAGCGGGGGGGCCTACGAGCAGTACTTC.

This clonotype was counted a few times. The gene calls are TRBV6-5 and TRBJ1-6; D remains ambiguous. CDR1 and CDR2 from the germline V gene are MNHEY and SVGAGI. Between the trimmed V and J ends, which lost 1 base and 9 bases, there was a span of 13 bases. This CDR3 contains 15 residues. The CDR3 spells CASSYFGEAGSPLHF. The CDR3 DNA is TGTGCCAGCAGTTACTTTGGGGAGGCGGGTTCACCCCTCCACTTT.

The sample holds many counts of this clonotype. CDR3 sequence reads: CASSLARDRDEKLFF. The DNA of the CDR3 is TGTGCCAGCAGCCTGGCGCGGGACAGGGATGAAAAACTGTTTTTT. The V and J genes are TRBV13 and TRBJ1-4; 9 bases agree with TRBD1. This CDR3 comprises 15 residues. The germline V gene encodes CDR1 PRHDT and CDR2 FYEKMQ (reference sequence). Trimming took 5 bases from V and 6 from J; bases not matched to a gene: 7.

The V and J genes are TRBV7-8 and TRBJ2-3; the D is unclear. The length of the CDR3 is 17 residues. Trimming took off 2 bases at V and 2 bases at J, with 17 bases between the two ends. The germline V gene has CDR1 SGHVS and CDR2 FQNEAQ. The CDR3 here is CASSLRPSPLTTDTQYF. DNA of the CDR3: TGTGCCAGCAGCTTACGTCCGTCTCCGTTAACCACAGATACGCAGTATTTT.

There are many counts of this clonotype. The rearrangement uses TRBV9 and TRBJ1-2, with 9 bases aligning to TRBD1. The CDR3 has 15 residues. Trimming took 4 bases from V and 3 from J; bases not matched to a gene: 7. The V gene's germline CDR1 is SGDLS and CDR2 YYNGEE. This chain's CDR3 is CASSLGTGYYYGYTF. DNA for the CDR3: TGTGCCAGCAGCCTCGGGACAGGGTATTACTATGGCTACACCTTC.

The chain recombines TRBV28 with TRBJ1-4; D is unclear. The CDR3 consists of 14 residues. Germline CDR1 is MDHEN and CDR2 is SYDVKM. Trimming cost V 4 bases and J 8 bases, with 14 bases left between them. The CDR3 sequence: CASSSPGLSEKLFF. The CDR3 DNA reads as TGTGCCAGCAGTTCTCCGGGATTAAGCGAAAAACTGTTTTTT. The entire variable domain, with the rest obtained from reference TRBV28 and TRBJ1-4, is as follows: DVKVTQSSRYLVKRTGEKVFLECVQDMDHENMFWYRQDPGLGLRLIYFSYDVKMKEKGDIPEGYSVSREKKERFSLILESASTNQTSMYLCASSSPGLSEKLFFGSGTQLSVL.

This clonotype appeared many times. J is TRBJ2-1 and V is TRBV6-2 or TRBV6-3; D is perhaps TRBD1 (5 bases). V gave up 5 bases and J gave up 8 bases, with 16 bases separating them. In germline, CDR1 is MNHEY, CDR2 SVGEGT. CDR3 length: 14 residues. CDR3 nucleotide sequence: TGTGCCAGCAGTATACAGGAACTGTTGGATGAGCAGTTCTTC. Translated, it gives CASSIQELLDEQFF.

This clonotype was observed at least ten times. The rearrangement joins TRBV10-3 to TRBJ2-7, with D perhaps matching TRBD1 (6 bases). CDR3 length: 14 residues. Per germline, CDR1 ENHRY and CDR2 SYGVKD. Trimming cost V 8 bases and J 0 bases, with 14 bases left between them. For the CDR3, the DNA is TGTGCCATCGGGAATCGGGACAACTCCTACGAGCAGTACTTC. It specifies CAIGNRDNSYEQYF.